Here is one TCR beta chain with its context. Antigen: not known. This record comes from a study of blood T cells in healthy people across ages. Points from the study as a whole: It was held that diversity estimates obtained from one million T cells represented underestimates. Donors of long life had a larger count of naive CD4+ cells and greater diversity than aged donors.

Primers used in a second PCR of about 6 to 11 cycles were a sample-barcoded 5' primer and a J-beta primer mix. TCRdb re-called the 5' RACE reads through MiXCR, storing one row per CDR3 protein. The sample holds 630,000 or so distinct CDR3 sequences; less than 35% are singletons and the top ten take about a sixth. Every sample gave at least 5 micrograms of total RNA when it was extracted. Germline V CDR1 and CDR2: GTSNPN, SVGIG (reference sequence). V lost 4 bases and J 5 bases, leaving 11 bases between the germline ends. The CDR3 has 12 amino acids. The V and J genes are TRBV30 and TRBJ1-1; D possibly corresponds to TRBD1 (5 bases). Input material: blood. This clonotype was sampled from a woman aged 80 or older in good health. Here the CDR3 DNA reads TGTGCCTGGACGCGTAGGACAACTGAAGCTTTCTTT. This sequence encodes CAWTRRTTEAFF.